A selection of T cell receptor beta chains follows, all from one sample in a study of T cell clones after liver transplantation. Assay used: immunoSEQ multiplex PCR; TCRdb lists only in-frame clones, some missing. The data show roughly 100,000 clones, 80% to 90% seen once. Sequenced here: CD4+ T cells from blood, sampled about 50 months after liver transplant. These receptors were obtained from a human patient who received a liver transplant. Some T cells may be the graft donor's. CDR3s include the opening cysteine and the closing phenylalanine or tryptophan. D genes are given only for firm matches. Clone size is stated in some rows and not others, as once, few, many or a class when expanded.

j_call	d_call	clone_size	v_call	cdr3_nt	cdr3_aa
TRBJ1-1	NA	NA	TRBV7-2	TGTGCCAGCAGCTTAGTAGGGGAAGTGTACACTGAAGCTTTCTTT	CASSLVGEVYTEAFF
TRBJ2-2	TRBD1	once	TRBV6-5	TGTGCCAGCTTACGGGACAGGGCGGACACCGGGGAGCTGTTTTTT	CASLRDRADTGELFF
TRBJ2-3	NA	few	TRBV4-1	TGCGCCAGCAGCCAAGGGCCCGGGCGGGGCGTACCTCGCACAGATACGCAGTATTTT	CASSQGPGRGVPRTDTQYF
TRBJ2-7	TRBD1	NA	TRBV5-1	TGCGCCAGCAGCGCATCTCCGGGACAGAGTTACTACGAGCAGTACTTC	CASSASPGQSYYEQYF
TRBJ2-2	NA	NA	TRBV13	TGTGCCAGCAGCTTGGCCGGTACGAACACCGGGGAGCTGTTTTTT	CASSLAGTNTGELFF
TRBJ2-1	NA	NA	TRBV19	TGTGCCAGTAGTGGGCATAGCGGATTCTACAATGAGCAGTTCTTC	CASSGHSGFYNEQFF
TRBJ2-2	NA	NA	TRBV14	TGTGCCAGCAGCCAAGAAGGCAGGGGCACCGGGGAGCTGTTTTTT	CASSQEGRGTGELFF
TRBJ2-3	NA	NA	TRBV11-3	TGTGCCAGCAGCTTCGGGGGTGATACGCAGTATTTT	CASSFGGDTQYF
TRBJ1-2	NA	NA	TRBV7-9	TGTGCCAGCAGCTTGAGTGTAAATGGCTACACCTTC	CASSLSVNGYTF
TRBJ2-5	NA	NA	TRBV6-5	TGTGCCAGCAGTTATTTAGAGACCCAGTACTTC	CASSYLETQYF
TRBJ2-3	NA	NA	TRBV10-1	TGCGCCAGCAGTGAAGGGTTGTCCAACACAGATACGCAGTATTTT	CASSEGLSNTDTQYF
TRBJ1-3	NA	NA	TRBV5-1	TGCGCCAGCAGCTTGGCACAGGGAGGCGGAAACACCATATATTTT	CASSLAQGGGNTIYF
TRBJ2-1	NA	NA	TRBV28	TGTGCCAGCAGTTTAAGGGGCGCGGGTGGTAATGAGCAGTTCTTC	CASSLRGAGGNEQFF
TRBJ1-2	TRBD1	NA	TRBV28	TGTGCCAGCAGTTATCCTGACAGGGAACTCGACTATGGCTACACCTTC	CASSYPDRELDYGYTF
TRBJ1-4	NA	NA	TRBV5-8	TGTGCCAGCAGCTGGGGGGGTTCAACTAATGAAAAACTGTTTTTT	CASSWGGSTNEKLFF
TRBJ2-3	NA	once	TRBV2	TGTGCCAGCACCCTGTCAGATACGCAGTATTTT	CASTLSDTQYF
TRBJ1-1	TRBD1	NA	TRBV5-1	TGCGCCAGCAGGGGACAGGGTGTGTCTGAAGCTTTCTTT	CASRGQGVSEAFF
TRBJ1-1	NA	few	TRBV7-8	TGTGCCAGCAGCTTAAGTGTTGGTGAAGCTTTCTTT	CASSLSVGEAFF
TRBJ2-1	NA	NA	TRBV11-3	TGTGCCAGCAGCTCCTCGGGGGGCGACAGGAATGAGCAGTTCTTC	CASSSSGGDRNEQFF
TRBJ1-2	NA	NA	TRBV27	TGTGCCAGCAGTTTATCGCGCGTTTACAATGGCTACACCTTC	CASSLSRVYNGYTF
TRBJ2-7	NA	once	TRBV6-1	TGTGCCAGCACCTCACAGGGTTACGAGCAGTACTTC	CASTSQGYEQYF
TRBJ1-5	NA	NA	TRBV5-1	TGCGCCAGCAGACCCGGAGGGGCTGAGAATCAGCCCCAGCATTTT	CASRPGGAENQPQHF
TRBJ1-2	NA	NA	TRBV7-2	TGTGCCAGCAGCAGATGGACAGTCAGTTATGGGGCCGACTATGGCTACACCTTC	CASSRWTVSYGADYGYTF
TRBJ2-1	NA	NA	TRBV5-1	TGCGCCAGCAGCCCCCGGTCTGGAGCCAGGGAAAGCTCCTACAATGAGCAGTTCTTC	CASSPRSGARESSYNEQFF
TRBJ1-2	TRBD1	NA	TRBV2	TGTGCCAGCAGTGAAAGCGCCGGACAGGGCTTGTATGGCTACACCTTC	CASSESAGQGLYGYTF
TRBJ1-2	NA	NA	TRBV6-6	TGTGCCAGCAGTTACTCGAACAGAGACTCAACCTATGGCTACACCTTC	CASSYSNRDSTYGYTF
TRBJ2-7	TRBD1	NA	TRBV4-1	TGCGCCAGCAGCCAACCGGGACAGTCCTACGAGCAGTACTTC	CASSQPGQSYEQYF
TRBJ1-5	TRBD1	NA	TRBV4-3	TGCGCCAGCAGCCAAGAGAGGTATGTAACAGGGGATCAGCCCCAACATTTT	CASSQERYVTGDQPQHF
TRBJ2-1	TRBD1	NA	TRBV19	TGTGCCAGTAGTAACCGCAGGGGGTTGAATGAGCAGTTCTTC	CASSNRRGLNEQFF
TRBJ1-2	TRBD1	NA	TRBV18	TGTGCCAGCTCACCGCCGGGACAGGGGGATGGCTACACCTTC	CASSPPGQGDGYTF
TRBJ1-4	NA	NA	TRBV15	TGTGCCACCAGCAGAGCGCAGCCAACTAATGAAAAACTGTTTTTT	CATSRAQPTNEKLFF
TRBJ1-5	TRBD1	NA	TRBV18	TGTGCCAGCTCACCAGGAGCAGGGGGTCAGCCCCAGCATTTT	CASSPGAGGQPQHF
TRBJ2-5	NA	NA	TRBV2	TGTGCCAGCAGTGGTCAGACGGAGACCCAGTACTTC	CASSGQTETQYF
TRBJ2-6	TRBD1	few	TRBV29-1	TGCAGCGTTGAAGATTGGGGCAAGGGGGCGCCTGGGGCCAACGTCCTGACTTTC	CSVEDWGKGAPGANVLTF
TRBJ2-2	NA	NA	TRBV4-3	TGCGCCAGCAGCCTCTTACGGGACACCGGGGAGCTGTTTTTT	CASSLLRDTGELFF